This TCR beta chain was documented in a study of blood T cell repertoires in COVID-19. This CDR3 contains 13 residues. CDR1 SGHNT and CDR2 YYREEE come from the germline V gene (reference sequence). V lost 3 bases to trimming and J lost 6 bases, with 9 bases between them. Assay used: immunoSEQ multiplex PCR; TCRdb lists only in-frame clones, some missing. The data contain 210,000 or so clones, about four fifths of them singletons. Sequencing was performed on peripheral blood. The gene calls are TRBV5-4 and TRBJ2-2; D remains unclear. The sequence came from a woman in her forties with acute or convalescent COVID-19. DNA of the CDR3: TGTGCCAGCAGCTCCCCCGGTTCCGGGGAGCTGTTTTTT. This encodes CASSSPGSGELFF.